This TCR beta chain is drawn from a study of CD8+ T cells in alopecia areata. Study information: Those treated were given oral tofacitinib at 5 to 10 mg twice daily. General study findings and limits: Among the top 100, expanded CD8+ clones, as well as scalp clonality, were significantly decreased by tofacitinib. More clonal than normal scalp was lesional scalp, particularly alopecia totalis/universalis.

The ends lost 4 bases at V and 4 bases at J; junction bases unmatched: 5. This CDR3 comprises 15 residues. Per germline, CDR1 MNHEY and CDR2 SMNVEV (reference sequence). Of note for this clone: Its antigen is currently unknown.

Treatment here: oral pan-JAK inhibitor, 5-10 mg twice daily. Isolated RNA was reverse transcribed into cDNA used as the sequencing template. Profiling relied on immunoSEQ multiplex PCR, and the TCRdb table lists in-frame clones only, not all of them. The sample holds 180,000 or so clones; roughly half are singletons and the top ten take roughly a tenth. The receptor was isolated from a human donor with alopecia areata. The chain employs TRBV27 and TRBJ2-2; 8 bases fit TRBD1. This material consisted of CD8+ T cells sorted from blood, taken at roughly week 53, from a patient treated with tofacitinib. CDR3 in amino acids: CASSCGTGCTGELFF. Here the CDR3 DNA reads TGTGCCAGCAGTTGCGGGACAGGTTGCACCGGGGAGCTGTTTTTT.